The present entry profiles one T cell receptor (beta chain) with its context. Measured with immunoSEQ multiplex PCR; TCRdb has only the in-frame clones, and not every one. Among hundreds of clones listed, roughly nine tenths were seen once. The data were obtained in a study of brain metastases from non-small cell lung cancer. V was pared by 0 bases and J by 8 bases, with 7 bases of the junction left unmatched. Germline CDR1 reads SGHRS; CDR2 reads YFSETQ. The length of the CDR3 is 15 residues. The chain uses TRBV5-1 and TRBJ1-2; 10 bases are shared with TRBD1. Sequencing used tissue from a brain metastasis. The origin of this receptor is a donor at least 40 years old with non-small cell lung cancer. The CDR3, as DNA: TGCGCCAGCAGCTTGGAGGGACAGGGGTTTAGGGGCTACACCTTC. Translating gives CASSLEGQGFRGYTF.